The present T cell receptor beta chain was sequenced within a study of cytomegalovirus exposure and HLA in healthy donors. Broader study findings: Because they were indistinguishable, some V segments, including TRBV6-2 and TRBV6-3, were excluded. There were several of the most significant clusters that appeared linked to common viral pathogens in a later analysis.

CDR3 length equals 15 residues. V was pared by 3 bases and J by 8 bases, with 19 bases between. Germline values: CDR1 LNHDA, CDR2 SQIVND (reference sequence). The PCR used 60 Vbeta and 13 Jbeta primers. Assay used: immunoSEQ multiplex PCR; TCRdb lists only in-frame clones, some missing. Of 150,000 to 200,000 clones in the sample, 60% to 80% were seen once. This clone was counted once. Antigen unknown. The receptor was isolated from a man in his fifties or sixties in good health and CMV-seronegative. Sequences were obtained from PBMCs. The gene calls are TRBV19 and TRBJ1-2, with D uncertain. CDR3 DNA: TGTGCCAGTAGTATTACGGGGTTGCTGATGGAGGGCTACACCTTC. It specifies CASSITGLLMEGYTF.